This passage covers 14 T cell receptor beta chains from one sample sequenced in a study of molecular identifiers for immune sequencing clone quantification. A single record per CDR3 protein comes from TCRdb applying MiXCR to the PCR reads. The repertoire holds about 510,000 distinct CDR3 sequences, with about a fifth as singletons. What was sequenced was naive CD8+ T cells from blood, with Jurkat cell RNA spiked in. As to subset: FACS-sorted CD8+CD4-CCR7+CD45RA+ naive T cells. These TCRs come from a human donor in good health. Some libraries in this study had Jurkat cell RNA spiked in.

This clonotype was counted between two and nine times. V and J are TRBV6-5 and TRBJ2-7, with D tentatively TRBD1 (6 bases). The germline V gene has CDR1 MNHEY and CDR2 SVGAGI. V was clipped by 2 bases and J by 7 bases, with 15 bases between them. The CDR3 loop spans 14 amino acids. The CDR3 nucleotides read TGTGCCAGCAGTTACATCCAGGGGCTAAGGGAGCAGTACTTC. Translation gives CASSYIQGLREQYF.

As concerns this clonotype: Given a much more abundant clone one base away, this may be a read error. The rearrangement joins TRBV2 to TRBJ1-1; tentative D call: TRBD1 (6 bases). Looked up from germline, CDR1 is SNHLY and CDR2 is FYNNEI. The length of the CDR3 is 15 residues. The chain's CDR3 is CASGAPGALRAEALF. CDR3 coding DNA: TGTGCCAGCGGGGCCCCAGGGGCGTTGAGGGCTGAAGCTCTCTTT. Using reference TRBV2 and TRBJ1-1 for the parts outside the CDR3, the full variable domain is EPEVTQTPSHQVTQMGQEVILRCVPISNHLYFYWYRQILGQKVEFLVSFYNNEISEKSEIFDDQFSVERPDGSNFTLKIRSTKLEDSAMYFCASGAPGALRAEALFGQGTRLTVV.

The rearrangement joins TRBV13 to TRBJ2-1; 7 bases agree with TRBD2. Looked up from germline, CDR1 is PRHDT and CDR2 is FYEKMQ (reference sequence). This CDR3 is 16 amino acids long. Trimming took 2 bases from V and 4 from J; bases not matched to a gene: 8. The DNA of the CDR3 is TGTGCCAGCAGCTTACCTAGCGGATCGTTTTACAATGAGCAGTTCTTC. This encodes CASSLPSGSFYNEQFF.

This clonotype has ten or more counts. The V call is TRBV29-1, the J call TRBJ1-2; D uncertain. Trimming removed 2 bases at V and 4 bases at J, with 8 bases between. This CDR3 region has 12 residues. Germline V gene sequence: CDR1 SQVTM, CDR2 ANQGSEA. The CDR3 DNA reads TGCAGCGTTGAAAGAGAATCCTATGGCTACACCTTC. It encodes CSVERESYGYTF.

The rearrangement uses TRBV18 and TRBJ2-3, with 10 bases identical to TRBD2. CDR1 KGHSH and CDR2 LQKENI come from the germline V gene. The CDR3 runs to 13 residues. The V and J ends lost 3 bases and 15 bases, in that order; junction bases with no gene match: 9. The CDR3 nucleotides read TGTGCCAGCTCACCCCCAACTAGCGGGGACAAATATTTT. It yields the protein CASSPPTSGDKYF. Together with reference TRBV18 and TRBJ2-3, the CDR3 gives the full variable domain: NAGVMQNPRHLVRRRGQEARLRCSPMKGHSHVYWYRQLPEEGLKFMVYLQKENIIDESGMPKERFSAEFPKEGPSILRIQQVVRGDSAAYFCASSPPTSGDKYFGPGTRLTVL.

In the case of this clonotype: The junction and the germline gene differ at one end; a read error may be behind it. The CDR3 region has the DNA TGTGCCAGCAGACCACACGGGGGACCCTACGGGCAGTACTTC. This sequence encodes CASRPHGGPYGQYF. This chain connects TRBV5-4 to TRBJ2-7, with TRBD2 as a possible D gene (6 bases). The CDR3 length is 14 residues. CDR1 is SGHNT and CDR2 is YYREEE in the germline V gene (reference sequence). Together with reference TRBV5-4 and TRBJ2-7, the CDR3 gives the full variable domain: ETGVTQSPTHLIKTRGQQVTLRCSSQSGHNTVSWYQQALGQGPQFIFQYYREEENGRGNFPPRFSGLQFPNYSSELNVNALELDDSALYLCASRPHGGPYGQYFGPGTRLTVT.

The genes are TRBV20-1 and TRBJ2-3; 10 positions agree with TRBD2. The trim removed 2 bases at V and 4 bases at J, leaving 9 bases unmatched. The CDR3 is 16 residues long. In germline, CDR1 is DFQATT, CDR2 SNEGSKA (reference sequence). The CDR3 protein is CSARSGRARLPDTQYF. The CDR3 region has the DNA TGCAGTGCTAGAAGCGGGAGGGCAAGGCTTCCAGATACGCAGTATTTT.

Details on this clonotype: It may be a read error: a sequence one base away is much more abundant. The V gene is TRBV27, the J gene TRBJ2-1; TRBD2 agrees at 9 bases. The length of the CDR3 is 15 residues. CDR1 is MNHEY and CDR2 is SMNVEV in the germline V gene (reference sequence). The V gene end was trimmed by 4 bases and the J gene end by 3 bases; junction bases not matched to a gene: 4. The CDR3 nucleotides read TGTGCCAGCAGTTCCGAAGCGGGGGGCTACAATGAGCAGTTCTTC. Its protein product is CASSSEAGGYNEQFF.

This clonotype was found many times. V gene TRBV24-1 combines with J gene TRBJ2-2; D unresolved. The V gene lost 5 bases and the J gene lost 2 bases, with 8 bases spanning the gap. The CDR3 covers 14 residues. Germline CDR1 reads KGHDR; CDR2 reads SFDVKD. The CDR3 loop is CATSAHINTGELFF. The CDR3 DNA sequence: TGTGCCACCAGTGCACACATCAACACCGGGGAGCTGTTTTTT.

This clonotype was observed at least ten times. This chain links TRBV30 with TRBJ2-7; D gene unclear. V dropped 0 bases and J dropped 2 bases, with 11 bases sitting between them. CDR3 length: 14 residues. Germline assignment: CDR1 GTSNPN and CDR2 SVGIG (reference sequence). The CDR3 DNA reads TGTGCCTGGAGTGTAGGACCACGGGCCTACGAGCAGTACTTC. This sequence encodes CAWSVGPRAYEQYF.

This clonotype was recorded at least ten times. The rearrangement joins TRBV6-1 to TRBJ2-7; 7 positions match TRBD2. The trim removed 5 bases at V and 2 bases at J, leaving 6 bases unmatched. This CDR3 is 14 amino acids long. In germline, CDR1 is MNHNS, CDR2 SASEGT. In DNA, the CDR3 is TGTGCCAGCAGTAATACCGGGACTACCTACGAGCAGTACTTC. Its translation: CASSNTGTTYEQYF.

This clonotype was observed many times. The genes are TRBV2 and TRBJ1-1; D is ambiguous. Germline V gene data show CDR1 as SNHLY and CDR2 as FYNNEI. The CDR3 length is 10 residues. Trimming left V 5 bases short and J 3 bases short, with 1 base between. For the CDR3, the DNA is TGTGCCAGCAGTTACACTGAAGCTTTCTTT. The encoded protein is CASSYTEAFF.

This clonotype has a handful of counts. The chain recombines TRBV7-9 with TRBJ1-5; D is undetermined. V was pared by 5 bases and J by 4 bases, with 15 bases between. This CDR3 has 15 amino acids. CDR1 is SEHNR and CDR2 is FQNEAQ in the germline V gene (reference sequence). The chain's CDR3 is CASSGSGVENQPQHF. The DNA of the CDR3 is TGTGCCAGCAGCGGCAGTGGGGTTGAAAATCAGCCCCAGCATTTT.

This clonotype was counted many times. The chain joins TRBV7-2 to TRBJ1-1; D is unresolved. Deletions cut 5 bases from V and 0 bases from J, with 16 bases between. The CDR3 has 16 residues. The germline gives CDR1 SGHTA, CDR2 FQGNSA. As DNA, the CDR3 is TGTGCCAGCAGCCCAGTAGGGTCAGTTATGAACACTGAAGCTTTCTTT. It encodes CASSPVGSVMNTEAFF.